The 18 T cell receptor beta chains given below trace back to one sample, sequenced in a study of cytomegalovirus exposure and HLA in healthy donors. The PCR made use of 60 Vbeta and 13 Jbeta primers. Generated by immunoSEQ multiplex PCR, the TCRdb table keeps only in-frame clones and is missing some. The repertoire includes around 200,000 clones, about two thirds of them detected once, and 2.6% sits in the top ten. The specimen sequenced was PBMCs. These TCRs come from a man in his forties in good health and CMV-seropositive.

The table lists this clone with a few counts. The chain combines TRBV28 with TRBJ1-1; tentatively, D is TRBD1 (5 bases). V lost 3 bases, J lost 5 bases, and 13 bases lay in between. This CDR3 contains 14 residues. Germline assignment: CDR1 MDHEN and CDR2 SYDVKM. CDR3 region: CASSFSGLGTEAFF. CDR3 bases: TGTGCCAGCAGTTTCTCAGGGTTGGGTACTGAAGCTTTCTTT.

This rearrangement joins TRBV5-6 to TRBJ2-3; D is ambiguous. V lost 4 bases, J lost 0 bases, and 6 bases lay in between. CDR1 and CDR2 (germline): SGHDT, YYEEEE. CDR3 length equals 13 residues. CDR3 sequence reads: CASSRYSTDTQYF. The DNA for the CDR3 is TGTGCCAGCAGCCGGTATAGCACAGATACGCAGTATTTT.

The rearrangement uses TRBV7-8 and TRBJ1-1; maybe TRBD1 (6 bases). Looked up from germline, CDR1 is SGHVS and CDR2 is FQNEAQ. This CDR3 is 15 amino acids long. V gave up 4 bases and J gave up 6 bases, with 18 bases separating them. CDR3 nucleotides: TGTGCCAGCAGCTCAACCGGCAGGGGAGTTCCTGAAGCTTTCTTT. This sequence encodes CASSSTGRGVPEAFF.

The chain couples TRBV10-2 to TRBJ2-1; maybe TRBD2 (6 bases). Trimming pared 1 base from V and 9 bases from J, leaving 16 bases between. The CDR3 runs 15 residues. CDR1 and CDR2 (germline): WSHSY, SAAADI. The CDR3 sequence: CASSEFTTSRGEQFF. In DNA, the CDR3 is TGCGCCAGCAGTGAGTTTACTACGTCGCGGGGTGAGCAGTTCTTC.

The rearrangement joins TRBV5-8 to TRBJ2-3; 7 bases are shared with TRBD2. Germline CDR1 is SGHTS and CDR2 is YDEGEE. This CDR3 has 16 residues. V lost 6 bases to trimming and J lost 1 base; unmatched junction nucleotides: 11. Here the CDR3 reads CASTHRRLAGTDTQYF. The CDR3 DNA reads TGTGCCAGCACCCATCGGAGGCTAGCGGGCACAGATACGCAGTATTTT.

The chain joins TRBV6-6 to TRBJ1-3; D ambiguous. The germline V gene encodes CDR1 MNHNY and CDR2 SVGAGI (reference sequence). V was cut by 7 bases and J by 2 bases, with 18 bases left in between. This CDR3 region has 16 residues. This CDR3 is CASTKLIGVPGNTIYF. CDR3 sequence (DNA): TGTGCCAGCACTAAACTCATCGGGGTACCTGGAAACACCATATATTTT.

CDR3 sequence reads: CATSSLLAGGRGAQYF. CDR3 nucleotide sequence: TGTGCCACCAGCAGTCTACTAGCGGGGGGCCGTGGGGCCCAGTACTTC. The chain combines TRBV15 with TRBJ2-5, with 12 bases lining up with TRBD2. In germline, CDR1 is LNHNV, CDR2 YYDKDF (reference sequence). The CDR3 contains 16 residues. The V segment lost 3 bases and the J segment 9 bases; nucleotides outside the gene matches: 11.

This sequence joins TRBV6-5 and TRBJ1-6, with D tentatively TRBD1 (5 bases). This CDR3 has 13 residues. Trimming stripped 8 bases from V and 7 bases from J, with 12 bases between. Germline V lookup: CDR1 MNHEY, CDR2 SVGAGI. This CDR3 is CASQGFGNSPLHF. In nucleotides, the CDR3 is TGTGCCAGCCAGGGCTTTGGCAATTCACCCCTCCACTTT.

The chain carries TRBV11-3 and TRBJ2-7; no firm D call. Trimming stripped 6 bases from V and 0 bases from J, with 9 bases between. The germline V gene has CDR1 SGHNT and CDR2 YENEEA. The CDR3 sequence is 13 residues long. CDR3 protein: CASSTAPSYEQYF. CDR3 bases: TGTGCCAGCAGTACAGCACCCTCCTACGAGCAGTACTTC.

The chain carries TRBV18 and TRBJ1-6, with D perhaps matching TRBD1 (5 bases). This CDR3 is built from 16 residues. The V end lost 3 bases, the J end lost 6 bases, and 15 bases lay between the germline ends. Germline CDR1 KGHSH, CDR2 LQKENI. For the CDR3, the DNA is TGTGCCAGCTCACCTTCCCCCGGGCAGGGTAATTCACCCCTCCACTTT. This codes for CASSPSPGQGNSPLHF. Complete variable domain (other parts from reference TRBV18 and TRBJ1-6): NAGVMQNPRHLVRRRGQEARLRCSPMKGHSHVYWYRQLPEEGLKFMVYLQKENIIDESGMPKERFSAEFPKEGPSILRIQQVVRGDSAAYFCASSPSPGQGNSPLHFGNGTRLTVT.

This chain joins TRBV27 and TRBJ1-2; 7 bases are shared with TRBD1. The CDR3 is 12 residues long. Looked up from germline, CDR1 is MNHEY and CDR2 is SMNVEV (reference sequence). Trimming removed 3 bases from V and 8 bases from J; junction bases left unmatched: 3. The CDR3 here is CASSFQGGGYTF. The CDR3 DNA is TGTGCCAGCAGTTTCCAGGGGGGCGGCTACACCTTC.

This sequence joins TRBV2 and TRBJ2-3; 8 nucleotides match TRBD2. CDR3 length equals 16 residues. Germline values: CDR1 SNHLY, CDR2 FYNNEI. V lost 7 bases, J lost 0 bases, and 9 bases stayed unmatched. The CDR3: CASTAGGLSSTDTQYF. For the CDR3, the DNA is TGTGCCAGCACGGCGGGGGGCCTGTCTAGCACAGATACGCAGTATTTT. The variable domain in full, with the rest retrieved from reference TRBV2 and TRBJ2-3, is EPEVTQTPSHQVTQMGQEVILRCVPISNHLYFYWYRQILGQKVEFLVSFYNNEISEKSEIFDDQFSVERPDGSNFTLKIRSTKLEDSAMYFCASTAGGLSSTDTQYFGPGTRLTVL.

The genes are TRBV10-2 and TRBJ2-7; 8 bases fit TRBD2. CDR1 is WSHSY and CDR2 is SAAADI in the germline V gene. V lost 7 bases to trimming and J lost 1 base; unmatched junction nucleotides: 6. This CDR3 has 14 residues. The CDR3 spells CASTSGGASYEQYF. The CDR3 bases are TGCGCCAGCACCTCGGGGGGGGCTTCCTACGAGCAGTACTTC.

This rearrangement joins TRBV5-1 to TRBJ2-7; TRBD1 aligns across 10 bases. CDR1 is SGHRS, CDR2 YFSETQ, per germline. Trimming removed 5 bases from V and 0 bases from J; junction bases left unmatched: 5. The CDR3 spans 15 residues. The CDR3 region has the DNA TGCGCCAGCAGATACCGACAGGGGGCCTCCTACGAGCAGTACTTC. Protein product: CASRYRQGASYEQYF. The variable domain in full, completed from reference TRBV5-1 and TRBJ2-7, reads KAGVTQTPRYLIKTRGQQVTLSCSPISGHRSVSWYQQTPGQGLQFLFEYFSETQRNKGNFPGRFSGRQFSNSRSEMNVSTLELGDSALYLCASRYRQGASYEQYFGPGTRLTVT.

The chain carries TRBV13 and TRBJ1-3; 8 positions agree with TRBD1. V shed 10 bases, J shed 9 bases, and the junction held 8 bases outside the gene matches. The CDR3 length is 12 residues. The germline V gene has CDR1 PRHDT and CDR2 FYEKMQ (reference sequence). The DNA of the CDR3 is TGTGCCACCGATCAGGGGGCAGGCACCATATATTTT. Its translation is CATDQGAGTIYF.

V and J are TRBV27 and TRBJ1-5, with D tentatively TRBD1 (5 bases). Germline CDR1 is MNHEY and CDR2 is SMNVEV (reference sequence). The CDR3 consists of 15 residues. V dropped 2 bases and J dropped 1 base, with 9 bases sitting between them. As DNA, the CDR3 is TGTGCCAGCAGTTTAAGGGGTTTGAGCAATCAGCCCCAGCATTTT. Its translation is CASSLRGLSNQPQHF.

A single count supports this clone. The chain has TRBV7-2 and TRBJ2-5; D gene ambiguous. The DNA end lines up better with TRBJ2-7; the J call may be wrong. CDR1 and CDR2 from the germline V gene are SGHTA and FQGNSA. The CDR3 extends over 14 amino acids. DNA of the CDR3: TGTGCCAGCAGCCCCCGCGATGGGGCCTACGAGCAGTACTTC. Translated, it gives CASSPRDGAYEQYF.

This chain links TRBV6-1 with TRBJ1-2; D unresolved. The CDR3 is made up of 11 amino acids. The ends were cut back, 5 bases at V and 2 bases at J, with 3 bases in the middle. Germline CDR1 MNHNS, CDR2 SASEGT. CDR3 region: CASSQNYGYTF. The CDR3 DNA follows: TGTGCCAGCAGTCAGAACTATGGCTACACCTTC.